This entry is about one T cell receptor (beta chain). Its antigen remains unknown. These data are taken from a study of CD8+ T cells in alopecia areata. Regarding the study as a whole: Resident alphabeta T-cell populations of normal skin are likewise subject to sequencing in scalp samples. Many of the expanded lesional clones endured in scalp and blood while on tofacitinib. Tofacitinib significantly brought down scalp clonality and expanded CD8+ clones among top 100.

cDNA serving as the sequencing template came from extracted, reverse transcribed RNA. This table comes from immunoSEQ multiplex PCR, and its TCRdb copy is limited to in-frame clones, with some not included. The sample yields a few hundred thousand clones, around two fifths seen once. V was clipped by 6 bases and J by 0 bases, with 11 bases between them. Per the germline V gene, CDR1 is MGHDK and CDR2 is SYGVNS. The length of the CDR3 is 14 residues. Treatment meaning: oral pan-JAK inhibitor, 5-10 mg twice daily. The input for sequencing was CD4+ T cells sorted from blood, taken at approximately week 34, from a patient treated with tofacitinib. The clonotype was recovered from a human donor with alopecia areata. This sequence joins TRBV25-1 and TRBJ1-1; the D is unclear. Here the CDR3 reads CASRGYGMNTEAFF. Written as DNA, the CDR3 is TGTGCCAGCAGGGGATATGGGATGAACACTGAAGCTTTCTTT.